This T cell receptor beta chain was obtained from a study of neurological immune-mediated disorders. Time point described: technical triplicate 2. The sorted libraries drew on over 900,000 T cells that were CD4+ or CD8+. Notes on the study in general: The greatest TCR clonal expansion occurred in HTLV-1-associated myelopathy and the least in multiple sclerosis, which fell below healthy controls.

TCRdb re-derived calls from the 5' RACE reads in MiXCR, one entry per CDR3 protein. The sample lists fewer than 40,000 distinct CDR3 sequences; about an eighth were seen once. This clonotype has ten or more counts. The antigen remains undetermined. The CDR3 sequence is 16 residues long. Germline trimming cut 3 bases from V and 4 bases from J; bases unmatched to any gene: 7. Germline V gene data show CDR1 as MGHRA and CDR2 as YSYEKL. The rearrangement links TRBV4-1 to TRBJ1-5; 9 nucleotides match TRBD1. The material sequenced was CD4+ T cells from blood. The TCR comes from a female donor with HTLV-1-associated myelopathy (HAM/TSP). The CDR3 here is CASSQRADRGNQPQHF. CDR3 bases: TGCGCCAGCAGCCAGAGGGCGGACAGGGGAAATCAGCCCCAGCATTTT.